Each of the 17 T cell receptor beta chains below was sequenced from the same sample in a study of T-cell reconstitution after alpha-beta-depleted transplantation in children. Construction of the TCRbeta library involved unique molecular identifiers. TCRdb re-called the PCR reads with MiXCR, one entry per CDR3 protein. Counted here are about 240,000 distinct CDR3 sequences, around 25% occurring once; the ten biggest clones make up 2.6%. Source: PBMCs, taken before TCRalphabeta/CD19-depleted stem cell transplant. The receptor source for this set is a girl aged 2 to 10 with Fanconi anemia, due to receive a stem cell transplant.

In this sample, this clonotype turned up many times. The chain has TRBV20-1 and TRBJ2-6; possibly TRBD1 for D (6 bases). Germline CDR1 and CDR2: DFQATT and SNEGSKA (reference sequence). V gave up 7 bases and J gave up 1 base, with 11 bases separating them. CDR3 length: 14 residues. The CDR3 nucleotides are TGCAGTGGTGCAGGGGCGTCTGGGGCCAACGTCCTGACTTTC. It is translated as CSGAGASGANVLTF.

This clonotype appeared a single time. The rearrangement uses TRBV7-6 and TRBJ2-5, with TRBD1 matching 9 bases. The CDR3 totals 14 residues. The germline CDR1 and CDR2 sequences are SGHVS and FNYEAQ. Trimming removed 5 bases from V and 7 bases from J; junction bases left unmatched: 8. The CDR3 nucleotides are TGTGCCAGCAGCCCCGGGACAGGGCAAAGGACCCAGTACTTC. Translating it yields CASSPGTGQRTQYF.

This clonotype was counted only a few times. The chain uses TRBV29-1 and TRBJ1-1; D is unresolved. Germline CDR1 SQVTM, CDR2 ANQGSEA. This CDR3 has 13 amino acids. The ends were cut back, 4 bases at V and 0 bases at J, with 9 bases in the middle. The CDR3 DNA is TGCAGCGTTGTTGGGGAGTTGAACACTGAAGCTTTCTTT. Translated: CSVVGELNTEAFF.

This clonotype was counted a few times. This chain joins TRBV29-1 and TRBJ1-2; 8 nucleotides align to TRBD1. In germline, CDR1 is SQVTM, CDR2 ANQGSEA. After removal of 6 bases from V and 7 bases from J, the junction contained 4 bases not matched to a gene. The CDR3 runs 11 residues. The CDR3 nucleotides are TGCAGCGTAGCGACAGGGGTTGGCTACACCTTC. Protein: CSVATGVGYTF. Full variable domain (rest looked up from reference TRBV29-1 and TRBJ1-2): SAVISQKPSRDICQRGTSLTIQCQVDSQVTMMFWYRQQPGQSLTLIATANQGSEATYESGFVIDKFPISRPNLTFSTLTVSNMSPEDSSIYLCSVATGVGYTFGSGTRLTVV.

The chain joins TRBV12-3 or TRBV12-4 to TRBJ1-3, with a weak D call TRBD1 (5 bases). The CDR3 runs to 13 residues. V lost 11 bases, J lost 2 bases, and 13 bases lay in between. This CDR3 is CAGGWGPGNTIYF. The DNA for the CDR3 is TGTGCCGGGGGGTGGGGCCCTGGAAACACCATATATTTT.

V usage is TRBV7-3 and J usage is TRBJ2-1; 13 bases map to TRBD2. The trim removed 5 bases at V and 7 bases at J, leaving 8 bases unmatched. CDR1 SGHTA and CDR2 FQGTGA come from the germline V gene. This CDR3 is 16 amino acids long. CDR3 in DNA: TGTGCCAGCAGCCCAACACGGACTAGCGGGAGAAATGAGCAGTTCTTC. Protein sequence: CASSPTRTSGRNEQFF.

This clonotype was counted ten times or more. V usage is TRBV29-1 and J usage is TRBJ2-5, with a possible D match to TRBD1 (5 bases). Germline CDR1 and CDR2: SQVTM and ANQGSEA. CDR3 length: 12 residues. V lost 4 bases, J lost 2 bases, and 8 bases lay in between. The CDR3 loop is CSVVQVQETQYF. CDR3 nucleotide sequence: TGCAGCGTTGTACAGGTACAAGAGACCCAGTACTTC.

The V call is TRBV7-2, the J call TRBJ2-7; TRBD1 or TRBD2 may be the D gene (5 bases each). Trimming cost V 6 bases and J 4 bases, with 19 bases left between them. CDR1 and CDR2 from the germline V gene are SGHTA and FQGNSA. The CDR3 is 15 amino acids. The CDR3 reads CASRVPGPRVYEQYF. The CDR3 bases are TGTGCCAGCAGGGTACCGGGACCCCGAGTTTACGAGCAGTACTTC.

This clonotype was picked up many times. The rearrangement links TRBV20-1 to TRBJ2-5, with 10 bases identical to TRBD1. Germline trimming cut 3 bases from V and 3 bases from J; bases unmatched to any gene: 7. The germline V gene encodes CDR1 DFQATT and CDR2 SNEGSKA (reference sequence). The CDR3 runs to 15 residues. CDR3 bases: TGCAGTGCTAGCTCCCGAGGGACAGGGGAAGAGACCCAGTACTTC. It codes for CSASSRGTGEETQYF.

About this clonotype itself: Germline and junction disagree at one end, which may indicate a read error. The chain uses TRBV13 and TRBJ2-1, with 10 bases matching TRBD2. The CDR3 runs 19 residues. Germline CDR1 reads PRHDT; CDR2 reads FYEKMQ (reference sequence). CDR3 protein: CACSSPHKRGGQHRNEQFF. CDR3 coding DNA: TGTGCCTGCAGCTCCCCCCATAAGCGGGGGGGCCAGCATAGGAATGAGCAGTTCTTC.

This clonotype showed up many times. This rearrangement joins TRBV7-2 to TRBJ2-4; D is unclear. The germline CDR1 and CDR2 sequences are SGHTA and FQGNSA. V was cut by 3 bases and J by 8 bases, with 11 bases left in between. There are 13 residues in the CDR3. The CDR3 reads CASSLTHLDIQYF. DNA for the CDR3: TGTGCCAGCAGCTTGACACATCTGGACATTCAGTACTTC.

The rearrangement joins TRBV18 to TRBJ2-1, with no clear D. Germline CDR1 reads KGHSH; CDR2 reads LQKENI. The V end was cut by 2 bases, the J end by 1 base, with 9 bases between. This CDR3 region has 15 residues. CDR3 bases: TGTGCCAGCTCACCAAGAGGAATATCCTACAATGAGCAGTTCTTC. Amino acids: CASSPRGISYNEQFF.

This sequence joins TRBV4-1 and TRBJ2-5; D uncertain. Germline V gives CDR1 MGHRA, CDR2 YSYEKL. The germline V and J ends were trimmed by 1 base and 5 bases, with 5 bases remaining between them. This CDR3 has 12 amino acids. The CDR3 DNA follows: TGCGCCAGCAGCCAAGCTGGCGAGACCCAGTACTTC. Translated, it gives CASSQAGETQYF.

The chain uses TRBV7-2 and TRBJ2-7, with D possibly being TRBD1 or TRBD2 (6 bases each). CDR1 is SGHTA, CDR2 FQGNSA, per germline. V was shortened by 1 base and J by 3 bases, with 16 bases between the two germline ends. This CDR3 is built from 16 residues. CDR3 sequence: CASSLELGGGGYEQYF. CDR3 DNA: TGTGCCAGCAGCTTAGAGCTTGGAGGGGGAGGCTACGAGCAGTACTTC.

This clonotype has ten or more counts. The V gene is TRBV29-1, the J gene TRBJ2-1, with TRBD2 matching 8 bases. Germline-derived CDR1 and CDR2 are SQVTM and ANQGSEA. The J segment lost 6 bases and the V segment lost 5 bases, leaving 12 bases of the junction unmatched. The CDR3 is 15 amino acids. In DNA form, the CDR3 reads TGCAGCGTTTCCGGGGGTAGCGGGAACTTCAATGAGCAGTTCTTC. Amino acids: CSVSGGSGNFNEQFF.

The CDR3 DNA is TGCAGCGTTGAAGATAACGGGGCGGATGGCTACACCTTC. It specifies CSVEDNGADGYTF. This chain links TRBV29-1 with TRBJ1-2, with D possibly being TRBD1 (5 bases). Germline V gene lookup returns CDR1 SQVTM and CDR2 ANQGSEA. This CDR3 comprises 13 residues. V lost 0 bases and J lost 6, with 11 bases in between.

This clonotype was observed many times. The rearrangement links TRBV29-1 to TRBJ2-1, with D hard to call. V was cut by 4 bases and J by 5 bases, with 3 bases left in between. Germline lookup yields CDR1 SQVTM and CDR2 ANQGSEA. The CDR3 runs 10 residues. The DNA of the CDR3 is TGCAGCGTTGCGCACAATGAGCAGTTCTTC. Translating it yields CSVAHNEQFF.